This TCR beta chain is from a study of OX40 agonist ivuxolimab in advanced cancers. In the study overall: Clinicians treated patients with ivuxolimab, an agonistic anti-OX40 (CD134) antibody. It was permissible to have had prior anti-PD-1, anti-PD-L1 or anti-CTLA-4 therapy, and under 45% had some. The study reported partial responses in three patients: one hepatocellular carcinoma, two cutaneous melanoma.

Data came from immunoSEQ multiplex PCR; TCRdb stores just in-frame clones and leaves some out. The table has tens of thousands of clones, 85% to 90% seen once. Germline V gene data show CDR1 as SGHVS and CDR2 as FQNEAQ. The CDR3 consists of 13 residues. V lost 5 bases to trimming and J lost 6 bases; unmatched junction nucleotides: 4. This receptor was obtained from an adult with an advanced solid tumor such as melanoma, head and neck, liver or kidney cancer. The chain combines TRBV7-8 with TRBJ2-7; TRBD1 matches at 10 bases. Sequences were derived from CD4+ or CD8+ T cells sorted from blood, sampled in a trial of the OX40 agonist ivuxolimab. CDR3 DNA sequence: TGTGCCAGCAGCCGGGGGACAGGGGCCGAGCAGTACTTC. This encodes CASSRGTGAEQYF.